This T cell receptor (beta chain) was found in a study of T cells in Graves' hyperthyroidism and ophthalmopathy. RNA transcripts were the template for amplifying TCR beta CDR3 regions. HTBI primers were the set used in a first-round RT-PCR of the TCR CDR3. TCRdb ran MiXCR on the multiplex PCR reads and lists one entry per CDR3 protein. The sample lists 500,000 to 650,000 distinct CDR3 sequences; 13% to 15% were seen once. Notes on this clonotype: Its antigen is not known.

Points from the study as a whole: Peripheral blood also featured most of the thyroid clonotypes expanded above 0.001.

The PBMCs were sourced from fresh peripheral blood (approximately 9.6 ml). Sequenced material: blood. This sequence originates from a woman in her thirties or forties with Graves' hyperthyroidism.

The CDR3 region is CASSFPRGGAYEQYF. For the CDR3, the DNA is TGTGCCAGCAGCTTCCCCAGAGGGGGAGCCTACGAGCAGTACTTC. The chain uses TRBV7-9 and TRBJ2-7; possibly TRBD1 for D (6 bases). Trimming pared 3 bases from V and 2 bases from J, leaving 14 bases between. The CDR3 extends over 15 amino acids. Germline V gives CDR1 SEHNR, CDR2 FQNEAQ (reference sequence).